Listed below are T cell receptor beta chains from one sample, sequenced in a study. TCRdb re-analysed the RT-PCR reads in MiXCR, keeping a single row per CDR3 protein. The table has hundreds of thousands of distinct CDR3 sequences, 14% seen once. Specimen: memory CD4+ T cells from blood. Source of these receptors: a female donor in good health, serving as a healthy control. Each CDR3 is given with its conserved first and last residue. A D gene is named only where the DNA matches it firmly. Clone size is not always given. Where it is, it says once, few, many or a class for expanded clones.

cdr3_aa: CASSSERIEYF
cdr3_nt: TGTGCCAGCAGTTCGGAGAGGATAGAGTACTTC
clone_size: many
j_call: TRBJ2-4
v_call: TRBV6-5
d_call: -

cdr3_aa: CPMRGLYEQYF
cdr3_nt: TGCCCGATGAGGGGGCTTTACGAGCAGTACTTC
clone_size: few
j_call: TRBJ2-7
v_call: TRBV10-2
d_call: TRBD1

cdr3_aa: CASSPGAGVTYNEQFF
cdr3_nt: TGTGCCAGCAGCCCCGGAGCGGGAGTAACCTACAATGAGCAGTTCTTC
clone_size: few
j_call: TRBJ2-1
v_call: TRBV7-6
d_call: TRBD2

cdr3_aa: CASTEKGGAGTDTQYF
cdr3_nt: TGTGCCAGCACTGAAAAGGGGGGGGCGGGTACAGATACGCAGTATTTT
clone_size: -
j_call: TRBJ2-3
v_call: TRBV2
d_call: -

cdr3_aa: CRGDGGAHTEAFF
cdr3_nt: TGCAGGGGGGATGGGGGCGCCCACACTGAAGCTTTCTTT
clone_size: few
j_call: TRBJ1-1
v_call: TRBV20-1
d_call: -

cdr3_aa: CSARTSGTYTDTQYF
cdr3_nt: TGCAGTGCCCGGACTAGCGGGACTTATACAGATACGCAGTATTTT
clone_size: -
j_call: TRBJ2-3
v_call: TRBV20-1
d_call: TRBD2

cdr3_aa: CASSYGDRAYEQYF
cdr3_nt: TGTGCCAGCAGTTATGGGGACAGGGCCTACGAGCAGTACTTC
clone_size: many
j_call: TRBJ2-7
v_call: TRBV12-3/TRBV12-4
d_call: TRBD1

cdr3_aa: CASSPRSASAETQYF
cdr3_nt: TGTGCCAGCAGCCCCCGGTCCGCCAGCGCAGAGACCCAGTACTTC
clone_size: many
j_call: TRBJ2-5
v_call: TRBV7-8
d_call: -

cdr3_aa: CASSQWQVATIYF
cdr3_nt: TGTGCCAGCAGCCAGTGGCAGGTAGCCACCATATATTTT
clone_size: -
j_call: TRBJ1-3
v_call: TRBV7-9
d_call: -

cdr3_aa: CASSSRRGRTYNEQFF
cdr3_nt: TGTGCCAGCAGCTCCCGAAGAGGGAGGACGTACAATGAGCAGTTCTTC
clone_size: few
j_call: TRBJ2-1
v_call: TRBV7-2
d_call: -

cdr3_aa: CASSYSGGVGYEQYF
cdr3_nt: TGTGCCAGCAGTTACTCTGGGGGAGTAGGATACGAGCAGTACTTC
clone_size: many
j_call: TRBJ2-7
v_call: TRBV6-5
d_call: -

cdr3_aa: CASKSEGHEQYF
cdr3_nt: TGTGCCAGCAAATCTGAGGGCCACGAGCAGTACTTC
clone_size: few
j_call: TRBJ2-7
v_call: TRBV2
d_call: -

cdr3_aa: CASSLPIGTSGSYTF
cdr3_nt: TGTGCCAGCAGTTTGCCGATAGGGACATCAGGCTCCTACACCTTC
clone_size: few
j_call: TRBJ1-2
v_call: TRBV28
d_call: -

cdr3_aa: CASSQAGAEVGEQYF
cdr3_nt: TGTGCCAGCAGCCAAGCTGGGGCCGAGGTGGGCGAGCAGTACTTC
clone_size: few
j_call: TRBJ2-7
v_call: TRBV4-2
d_call: -

cdr3_aa: CATNGGSGNYGYTF
cdr3_nt: TGTGCCACCAACGGGGGATCGGGGAACTATGGCTACACCTTC
clone_size: many
j_call: TRBJ1-2
v_call: TRBV10-3
d_call: -